These 8 T cell receptor beta chains came from one sample sequenced in a study of regulatory T cells in long-lasting Graves disease (dated by TCRdb to the early 2020s). The library was built by means of multiplex PCR. The sequencer listed for this sample is Illumina HiSeq 4000. To build TCR beta libraries, CDR3 regions were amplified by Arm-PCR using iRepertoire HTBI primers. TCRdb itself trimmed the public reads at Q25 with fastp, ran MiXCR and retained productive beta chains. Merged by CDR3 protein, the rows form single entries marked with the most common genes and DNA. Recorded for this sample are more than 400,000 distinct CDR3 sequences; 16% of them occurred a single time. The top ten clonotypes cover roughly 10% of the sample. The time point label for this specimen denotes: newly diagnosed GD, antithyroid drugs for less than 3 months. For both TCR sequencing and RNA sequencing, RNA was extracted from PBMCs in TRIzol.

Another study also made use of these data, one on T cells in Graves' hyperthyroidism and ophthalmopathy.

The input for sequencing was peripheral blood mononuclear cells (PBMCs), taken at new diagnosis, from a patient treated with antithyroid drugs. The receptors shown here come from a woman between 25 and 40 years old with Graves disease. Donor details come from another sample of the same person, matched by shared clones.

This clonotype was counted at least ten times. V usage is TRBV7-9 and J usage is TRBJ1-1; D unclear. The germline V and J ends were trimmed by 2 bases and 0 bases, with 10 bases remaining between them. The length of the CDR3 is 15 residues. Germline V gives CDR1 SEHNR, CDR2 FQNEAQ (reference sequence). CDR3 bases: TGTGCCAGCAGCTTACTACGGCAGTTGAACACTGAAGCTTTCTTT. The encoded protein is CASSLLRQLNTEAFF.

This clonotype was recorded at least ten times. CDR3 in DNA: TGTGCCAGCGGGTCTCGGGAAGTCAATCAGCCCCAGCATTTT. Protein sequence: CASGSREVNQPQHF. The chain carries TRBV6-1 and TRBJ1-5; D unclear. Germline assignment: CDR1 MNHNS and CDR2 SASEGT. This CDR3 is built from 14 residues. The ends were cut back, 8 bases at V and 3 bases at J, with 14 bases in the middle.

This clonotype was found many times. The chain's CDR3 is CASSLGWGGSYEQYF. The CDR3 region has the DNA TGCGCCAGCAGCTTGGGGTGGGGCGGCTCCTACGAGCAGTACTTC. The chain recombines TRBV5-1 with TRBJ2-7; tentative D call: TRBD1 (5 bases). CDR3 length equals 15 residues. The germline V and J ends were trimmed by 0 bases and 0 bases, with 10 bases remaining between them. Per germline, CDR1 SGHRS and CDR2 YFSETQ.

This chain connects TRBV20-1 to TRBJ1-4, with 8 bases fitting TRBD1. The CDR3 runs to 12 residues. Germline V CDR1 and CDR2: DFQATT, SNEGSKA (reference sequence). The V gene end was trimmed by 6 bases and the J gene end by 8 bases; junction bases not matched to a gene: 5. CDR3 nucleotides: TGCAGTGCCGGCACAGGGGGGGAAAAACTGTTTTTT. Residues: CSAGTGGEKLFF.

In this sample, this clonotype turned up many times. The chain joins TRBV18 to TRBJ1-6; TRBD1 aligns across 7 bases. This CDR3 comprises 14 residues. Germline V gene lookup returns CDR1 KGHSH and CDR2 LQKENI. V lost 3 bases, J lost 6 bases, and 2 bases stayed unmatched. For the CDR3, the DNA is TGTGCCAGCTCACCGCGACAGGGTAATTCACCCCTCCACTTT. Its protein product is CASSPRQGNSPLHF.

This clonotype was detected many times. The chain carries TRBV3-1 and TRBJ2-1; 7 nucleotides line up with TRBD2. CDR3 length: 14 residues. J gave up 3 bases and V 3 bases, and 2 bases lay outside the gene matches. In germline, CDR1 is LGHDT, CDR2 YNNKEL (reference sequence). CDR3 in DNA: TGTGCCAGCAGCCAGCGGGAGCTCTACAATGAGCAGTTCTTC. This codes for CASSQRELYNEQFF.

This chain uses TRBV19 with TRBJ2-1, with unresolved D. V lost 5 bases and J lost 0, with 8 bases in between. CDR3 length equals 14 residues. Germline-derived CDR1 and CDR2 are LNHDA and SQIVND (reference sequence). DNA for the CDR3: TGTGCCAGTAGTGGGGTCAACTCCTACAATGAGCAGTTCTTC. Translating gives CASSGVNSYNEQFF.

This clonotype was seen many times. This chain connects TRBV28 to TRBJ1-1; 10 bases agree with TRBD1. Germline V gives CDR1 MDHEN, CDR2 SYDVKM. J was trimmed by 5 bases and V by 3 bases; bases with no gene match: 3. This CDR3 has 14 amino acids. The CDR3 nucleotides read TGTGCCAGCAGTTTGGGGGACAGGGGTACTGAAGCTTTCTTT. It encodes CASSLGDRGTEAFF.